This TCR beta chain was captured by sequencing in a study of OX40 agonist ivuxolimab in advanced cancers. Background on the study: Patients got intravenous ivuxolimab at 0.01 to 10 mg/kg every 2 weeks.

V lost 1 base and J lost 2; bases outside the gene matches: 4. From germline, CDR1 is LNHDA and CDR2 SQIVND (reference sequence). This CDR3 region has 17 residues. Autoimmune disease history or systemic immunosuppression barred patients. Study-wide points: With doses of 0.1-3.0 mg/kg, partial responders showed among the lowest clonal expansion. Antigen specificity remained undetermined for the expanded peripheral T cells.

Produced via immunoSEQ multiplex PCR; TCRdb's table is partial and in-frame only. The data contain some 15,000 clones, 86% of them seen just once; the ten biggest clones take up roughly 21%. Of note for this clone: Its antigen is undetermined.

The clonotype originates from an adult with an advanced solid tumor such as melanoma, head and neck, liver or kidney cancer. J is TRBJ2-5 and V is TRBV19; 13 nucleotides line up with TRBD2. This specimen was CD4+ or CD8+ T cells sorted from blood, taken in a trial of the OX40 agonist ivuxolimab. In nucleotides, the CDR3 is TGTGCCAGTAGTATAGTGGGACTAGCGGGGACACAAGAGACCCAGTACTTC. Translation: CASSIVGLAGTQETQYF.